This T cell receptor beta chain was identified during a study of cytomegalovirus exposure and HLA in healthy donors. Study at large: In terms of ancestry, the Caucasian-associated cluster contained around 79% of the approximately 420 genotyped donors.

These donors counted as nominally healthy when sampled, but unrecorded immune exposures were likely. There are 14 residues in the CDR3. The germline CDR1 and CDR2 sequences are LNHDA and SQIVND (reference sequence). Trimming removed 0 bases at V and 6 bases at J, with 9 bases between. Vbeta (60) and Jbeta (13) primers were used in the PCR. In the original workflow: Among the unique TCR beta chains that a later analysis counted, 75 million to 85 million in all, about 11 million were shared. The assay was immunoSEQ multiplex PCR, and TCRdb's table has in-frame clones only and misses some. D and trimming come from the DNA, and the V and J calls and clone size come from that table. In the table there are some 140,000 clones, around 80% of which are singletons.

Sequencing used PBMCs. This receptor was taken from a woman under 30 in good health and CMV-seronegative. This sequence joins TRBV19 and TRBJ1-5; D gene unclear. The CDR3 coding sequence is TGTGCCAGTAGTATAGATCTAGAGTTTCAGCCCCAGCATTTT. This codes for CASSIDLEFQPQHF.